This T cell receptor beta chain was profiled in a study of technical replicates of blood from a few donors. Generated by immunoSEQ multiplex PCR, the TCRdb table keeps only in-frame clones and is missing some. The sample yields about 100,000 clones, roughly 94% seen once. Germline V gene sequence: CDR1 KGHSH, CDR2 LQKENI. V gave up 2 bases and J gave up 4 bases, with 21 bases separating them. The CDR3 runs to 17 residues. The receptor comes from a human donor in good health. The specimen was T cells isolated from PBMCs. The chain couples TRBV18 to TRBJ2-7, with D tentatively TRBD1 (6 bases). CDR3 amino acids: CASSPGFGTGTLYEQYF. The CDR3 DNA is TGTGCCAGCTCACCAGGTTTCGGAACAGGGACCCTTTACGAGCAGTACTTC. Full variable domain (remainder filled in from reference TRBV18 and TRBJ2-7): NAGVMQNPRHLVRRRGQEARLRCSPMKGHSHVYWYRQLPEEGLKFMVYLQKENIIDESGMPKERFSAEFPKEGPSILRIQQVVRGDSAAYFCASSPGFGTGTLYEQYFGPGTRLTVT.